A selection of T cell receptor beta chains follows, all from one sample in a study of shared clonotypes between healthy human individuals. Repertoires were generated with immunoSEQ multiplex PCR, while TCRdb's copy carries only in-frame clones and drops some. The sample has 450,000 to 700,000 clones; 95% to 96% are singletons. The sequenced sample consisted of naive CD8+ T cells sorted from blood. The source is a woman younger than 45 in good health. Each CDR3 is given without its conserved first and last residue. Each record gives: CDR3 protein, V gene.

CDR3: ASSMSPAGSYEQY
V: TRBV19

CDR3: ASRKTENTEAF
V: TRBV10-2

CDR3: ASSVVPAGDKNTEAF
V: TRBV9

CDR3: ASSLLADTGELF
V: TRBV28

CDR3: ASSNGTGRDYEQY
V: TRBV21-1

CDR3: ASSYDTHRGLNGYT
V: TRBV5-6

CDR3: ASSPAGRGGLEQY
V: TRBV13

CDR3: ASSLEVGGYYEQY
V: TRBV7-2

CDR3: ASRRFANTGELF
V: TRBV27

CDR3: ASSQEDWLSSPRAHTGELF
V: TRBV4-2

CDR3: ASSLGIGIANYGYT
V: TRBV28

CDR3: ASSLLAGVWNEQY
V: TRBV5-6

CDR3: ASSPEGSKGYGYT
V: TRBV5-6

CDR3: ASSRILQGPYTDTQY
V: TRBV5-8

CDR3: ASTKGLAGVAHEQF
V: TRBV19

CDR3: ASSNRGYEQY
V: TRBV7-2

CDR3: ASSYDRVSGYEQY
V: TRBV6-5

CDR3: ASAGGQTHNEQF
V: TRBV2

CDR3: ASSFTGTSYEQY
V: TRBV7-9

CDR3: ASRYLLAGNYEQY
V: TRBV28

CDR3: ASSPFGDGTGELF
V: TRBV7-9

CDR3: ASRNEWTSGNTDTQY
V: TRBV2

CDR3: ASSPHSSPSGSRSEQF
V: TRBV7-9

CDR3: ASSLLLAGGNNEQF
V: TRBV27

CDR3: ASKGEWNTGELF
V: TRBV27

CDR3: ASSSWREGEDTQY
V: TRBV7-9

CDR3: ATQRFPGGEQY
V: TRBV28

CDR3: ARDTRGLAEYNEQF
V: TRBV2

CDR3: ASSEILAGGPETQY
V: TRBV2

CDR3: ASSHPAGELF
V: TRBV19

CDR3: ASTGTSGSTDTGELF
V: TRBV19

CDR3: ASSPLGTGKNIQY
V: TRBV6-6

CDR3: ASSRTGTGTEQY
V: TRBV14

CDR3: ASSYPYEQY
V: TRBV5-1

CDR3: ASSIGGSGSVGETQY
V: TRBV19

CDR3: ASSGLGQVYNEQF
V: TRBV19

CDR3: ASSEYGHNSGNTIY
V: TRBV2

CDR3: ASSPGTRAYNEQF
V: TRBV27

CDR3: ASSLTGGVIEKLF
V: TRBV7-9

CDR3: ASSEFGGSSYEQY
V: TRBV25-1

CDR3: ASSAIQTGESGELF
V: TRBV9

CDR3: ASSFGTSGLGEQF
V: TRBV5-6

CDR3: ASSLAAQETQY
V: TRBV28

CDR3: ASSLRLADRTDTQY
V: TRBV7-8

CDR3: ASSLGGVASYEQY
V: TRBV5-6

CDR3: ASSLIAVAGFVGETQY
V: TRBV7-9

CDR3: ASKPSDRASYT
V: TRBV6-5

CDR3: ASSLEPRGGNYNEQF
V: TRBV7-9

CDR3: ASSLGEVNEQF
V: TRBV27

CDR3: ASSDWASSSYNEQF
V: TRBV2

CDR3: ASSQGRGGAYEQY
V: TRBV14

CDR3: ASSWGHHETQY
V: TRBV6-5

CDR3: SVEGASGRLDTQY
V: TRBV29-1

CDR3: ASSRGQGRDTEAF
V: TRBV5-1

CDR3: ASSASGRAVKNEQF
V: TRBV5-1

CDR3: ASSLGQGPALYEQY
V: TRBV5-6

CDR3: ASPTLLAVGDTQY
V: TRBV19

CDR3: ASSLSSGDYNEQF
V: TRBV5-6

CDR3: ASSHPRGHSNQPQH
V: TRBV4-2